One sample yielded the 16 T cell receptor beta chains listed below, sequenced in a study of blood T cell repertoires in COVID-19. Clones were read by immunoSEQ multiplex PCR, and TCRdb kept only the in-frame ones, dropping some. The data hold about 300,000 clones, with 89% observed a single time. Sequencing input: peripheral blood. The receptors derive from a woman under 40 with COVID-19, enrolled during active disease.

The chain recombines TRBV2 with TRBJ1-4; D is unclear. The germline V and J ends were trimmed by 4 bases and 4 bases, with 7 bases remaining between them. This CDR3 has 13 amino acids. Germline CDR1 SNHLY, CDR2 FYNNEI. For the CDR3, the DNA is TGTGCCAGCAGTGCCCTGAGTAATGAAAAACTGTTTTTT. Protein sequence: CASSALSNEKLFF.

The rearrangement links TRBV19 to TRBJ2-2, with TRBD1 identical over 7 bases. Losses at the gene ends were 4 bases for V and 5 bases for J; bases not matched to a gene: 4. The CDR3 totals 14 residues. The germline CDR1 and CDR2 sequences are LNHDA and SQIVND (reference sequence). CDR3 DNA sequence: TGTGCCAGTAGTACCACAGGGGTGACCGGGGAGCTGTTTTTT. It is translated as CASSTTGVTGELFF.

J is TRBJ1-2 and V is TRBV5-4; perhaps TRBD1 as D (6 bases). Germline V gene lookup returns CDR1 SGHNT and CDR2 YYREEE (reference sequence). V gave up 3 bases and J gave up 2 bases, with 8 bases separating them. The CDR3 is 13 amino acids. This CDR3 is CASSSDSNYGYTF. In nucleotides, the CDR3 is TGTGCCAGCAGCTCGGACAGCAACTATGGCTACACCTTC.

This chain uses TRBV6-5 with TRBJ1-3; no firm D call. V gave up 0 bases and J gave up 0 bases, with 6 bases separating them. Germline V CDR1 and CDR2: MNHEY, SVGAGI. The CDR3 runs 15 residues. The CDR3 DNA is TGTGCCAGCAGTTACTCAACTGGCTCTGGAAACACCATATATTTT. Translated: CASSYSTGSGNTIYF.

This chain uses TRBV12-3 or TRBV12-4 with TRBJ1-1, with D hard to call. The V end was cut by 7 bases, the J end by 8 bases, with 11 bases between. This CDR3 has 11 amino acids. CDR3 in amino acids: CASIRTGEAFF. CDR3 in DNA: TGTGCCAGCATACGAACGGGGGAAGCTTTCTTT.

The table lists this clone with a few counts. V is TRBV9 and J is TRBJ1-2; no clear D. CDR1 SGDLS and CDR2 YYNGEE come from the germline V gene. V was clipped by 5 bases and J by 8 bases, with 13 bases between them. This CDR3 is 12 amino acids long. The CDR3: CASSGETGGYTF. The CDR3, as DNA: TGTGCCAGCAGTGGGGAGACTGGCGGCTACACCTTC.

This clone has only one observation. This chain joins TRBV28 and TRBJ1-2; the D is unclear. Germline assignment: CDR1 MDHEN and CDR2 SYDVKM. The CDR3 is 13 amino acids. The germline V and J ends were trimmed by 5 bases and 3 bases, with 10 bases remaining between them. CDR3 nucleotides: TGTGCCAGCAGTCCGGGGTCTTACTATGGCTACACCTTC. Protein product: CASSPGSYYGYTF.

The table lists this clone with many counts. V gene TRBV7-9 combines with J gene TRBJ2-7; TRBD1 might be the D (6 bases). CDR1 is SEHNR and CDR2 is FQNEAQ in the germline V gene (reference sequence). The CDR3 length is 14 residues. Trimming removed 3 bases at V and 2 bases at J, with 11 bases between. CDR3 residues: CASSFLGHPYEQYF. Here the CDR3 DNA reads TGTGCCAGCAGCTTCTTGGGACATCCCTACGAGCAGTACTTC.

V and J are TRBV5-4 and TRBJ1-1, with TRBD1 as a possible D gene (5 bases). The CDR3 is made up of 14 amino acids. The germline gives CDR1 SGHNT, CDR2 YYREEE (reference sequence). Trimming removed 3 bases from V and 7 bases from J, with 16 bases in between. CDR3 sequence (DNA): TGTGCCAGCAGCTACTTTGGACGGGGGGATGAAGCTTTCTTT. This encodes CASSYFGRGDEAFF.

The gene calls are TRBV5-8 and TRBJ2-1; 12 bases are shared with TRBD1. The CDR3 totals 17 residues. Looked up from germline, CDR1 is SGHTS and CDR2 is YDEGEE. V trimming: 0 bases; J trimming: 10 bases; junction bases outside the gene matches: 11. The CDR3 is CASSLDGDRGRLGEQFF. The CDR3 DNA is TGTGCCAGCAGCTTGGATGGGGACAGGGGGCGCCTGGGGGAGCAGTTCTTC.

CDR3 sequence: CASSLGTGTGTEAFF. DNA for the CDR3: TGTGCCAGCAGCTTAGGTACAGGGACGGGCACTGAAGCTTTCTTT. The chain combines TRBV11-2 with TRBJ1-1; maybe TRBD1 (6 bases). In germline, CDR1 is SGHAT, CDR2 FQNNGV. The V and J ends lost 1 base and 4 bases respectively, with 13 bases between them. The CDR3 runs 15 residues.

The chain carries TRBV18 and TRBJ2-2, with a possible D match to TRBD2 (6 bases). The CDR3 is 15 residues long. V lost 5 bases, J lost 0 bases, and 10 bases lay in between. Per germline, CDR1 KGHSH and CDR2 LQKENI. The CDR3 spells CASSITGANTGELFF. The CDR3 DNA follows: TGTGCCAGCTCAATAACGGGGGCGAACACCGGGGAGCTGTTTTTT.

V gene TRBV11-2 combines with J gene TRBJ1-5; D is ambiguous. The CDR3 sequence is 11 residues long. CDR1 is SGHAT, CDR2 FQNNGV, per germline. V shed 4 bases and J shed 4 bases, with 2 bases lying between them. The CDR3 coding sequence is TGTGCCAGCAGCTCTAATCAGCCCCAGCATTTT. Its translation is CASSSNQPQHF. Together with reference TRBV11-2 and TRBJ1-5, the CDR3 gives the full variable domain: EAGVAQSPRYKIIEKRQSVAFWCNPISGHATLYWYQQILGQGPKLLIQFQNNGVVDDSQLPKDRFSAERLKGVDSTLKIQPAKLEDSAVYLCASSSNQPQHFGDGTRLSIL.

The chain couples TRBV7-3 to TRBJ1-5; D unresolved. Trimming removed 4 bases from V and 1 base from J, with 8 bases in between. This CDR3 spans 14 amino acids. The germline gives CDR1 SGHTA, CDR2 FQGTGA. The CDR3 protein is CASSSGPSNQPQHF. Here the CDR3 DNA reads TGTGCCAGCAGCTCAGGTCCCAGCAATCAGCCCCAGCATTTT.

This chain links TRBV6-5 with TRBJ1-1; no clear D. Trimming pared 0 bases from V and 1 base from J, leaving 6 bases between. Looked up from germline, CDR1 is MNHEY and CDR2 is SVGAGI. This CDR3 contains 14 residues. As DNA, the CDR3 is TGTGCCAGCAGTTACTCGGCCGAGAACACTGAAGCTTTCTTT. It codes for CASSYSAENTEAFF.

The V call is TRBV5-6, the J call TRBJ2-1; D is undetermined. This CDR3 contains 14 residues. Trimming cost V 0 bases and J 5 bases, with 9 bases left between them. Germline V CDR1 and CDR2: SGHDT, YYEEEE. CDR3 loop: CASSLGLINNEQFF. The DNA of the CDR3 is TGTGCCAGCAGCTTGGGTCTAATCAACAATGAGCAGTTCTTC.